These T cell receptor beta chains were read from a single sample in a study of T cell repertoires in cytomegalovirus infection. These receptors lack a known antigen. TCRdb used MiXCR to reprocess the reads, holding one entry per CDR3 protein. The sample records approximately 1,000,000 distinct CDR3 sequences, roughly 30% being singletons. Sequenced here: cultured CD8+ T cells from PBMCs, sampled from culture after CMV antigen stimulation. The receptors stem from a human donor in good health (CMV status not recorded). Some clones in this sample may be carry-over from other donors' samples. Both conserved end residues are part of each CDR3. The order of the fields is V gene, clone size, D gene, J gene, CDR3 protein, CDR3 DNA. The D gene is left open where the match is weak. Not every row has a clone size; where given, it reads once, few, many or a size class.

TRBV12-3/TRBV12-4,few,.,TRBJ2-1,CASSSRDNYNEQFF,TGTGCCAGCAGTTCCCGGGACAACTACAATGAGCAGTTCTTC
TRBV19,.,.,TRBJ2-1,CASSIAAPVLYNEQFF,TGTGCCAGTAGTATAGCAGCTCCGGTACTGTACAATGAGCAGTTCTTC
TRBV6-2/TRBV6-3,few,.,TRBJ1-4,CASSWGQDEKLFF,TGTGCCAGCAGCTGGGGACAAGATGAAAAACTGTTTTTT
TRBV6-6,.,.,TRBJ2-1,CASSYPTTDPVPYNVQFF,TGTGCCAGCAGTTACCCAACGACGGACCCCGTTCCATACAATGTGCAGTTCTTC
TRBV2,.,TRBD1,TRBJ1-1,CASSGHRGPNTEAFF,TGTGCCAGCAGTGGTCACAGGGGGCCGAACACTGAAGCTTTCTTT
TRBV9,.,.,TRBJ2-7,CASSVFGGSYEQYF,TGTGCCAGCAGCGTATTCGGGGGCTCCTACGAGCAGTACTTC
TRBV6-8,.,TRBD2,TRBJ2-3,CASSCTSGGREYF,TGTGCCAGCAGTTGCACTAGCGGGGGGCGGGAATATTTT
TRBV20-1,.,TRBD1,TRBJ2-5,CSAPKTGDRETQYF,TGCAGTGCTCCAAAAACGGGGGACAGGGAGACCCAGTACTTC
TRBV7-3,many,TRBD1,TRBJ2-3,CASSFYGQGEYTDTQYF,TGTGCCAGCAGCTTCTATGGACAGGGGGAATACACAGATACGCAGTATTTT
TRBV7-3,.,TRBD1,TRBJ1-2,CASRKGTVMDGVYTF,TGTGCCAGCAGAAAAGGGACAGTGATGGATGGTGTCTACACCTTC
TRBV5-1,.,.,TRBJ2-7,CASSQSSTNFYEQYF,TGCGCCAGCAGCCAATCTTCGACAAACTTCTACGAGCAGTACTTC
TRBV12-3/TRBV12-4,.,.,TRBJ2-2,CATSGGELFF,TGTGCCACCTCAGGGGGGGAGCTGTTTTTT
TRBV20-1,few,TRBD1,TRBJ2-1,CSARDGTGFPYNEQFF,TGCAGTGCTAGAGATGGGACAGGGTTCCCCTACAATGAGCAGTTCTTC
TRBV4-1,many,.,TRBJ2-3,CASSHHFTGGLPSTDTQYF,TGCGCCAGCAGCCACCACTTTACTGGGGGGCTTCCTAGCACAGATACGCAGTATTTT
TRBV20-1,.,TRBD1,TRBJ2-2,CSARATGTGVTGELFF,TGCAGTGCTAGAGCTACCGGGACAGGGGTTACCGGGGAGCTGTTTTTT
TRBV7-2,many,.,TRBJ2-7,CASSLSRAGNEQYF,TGTGCCAGCAGCTTAAGTAGGGCGGGCAACGAGCAGTACTTC
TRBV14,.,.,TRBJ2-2,CASSQGGGNTGELFF,TGTGCCAGCAGCCAAGGTGGGGGAAACACCGGGGAGCTGTTTTTT
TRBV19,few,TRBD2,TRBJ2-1,CASILTSGGYNEQFF,TGTGCCAGTATTCTGACTAGCGGGGGGTACAATGAGCAGTTCTTC
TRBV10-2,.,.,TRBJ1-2,CASDSRTDRGGYTF,TGCGCCAGTGATAGCAGAACGGACCGCGGCGGCTACACCTTC
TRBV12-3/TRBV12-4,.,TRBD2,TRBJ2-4,CASSLGLAIIQYF,TGTGCCAGCAGTTTAGGACTAGCTATCATTCAGTACTTC
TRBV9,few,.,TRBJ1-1,CASSVVSTGAGTEAFF,TGTGCCAGCAGCGTAGTATCTACAGGCGCTGGGACTGAAGCTTTCTTT
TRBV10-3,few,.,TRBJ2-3,CAISEDRPTDTQYF,TGTGCCATCAGTGAGGACAGACCCACAGATACGCAGTATTTT
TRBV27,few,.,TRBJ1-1,CASSLYGGRTEAFF,TGTGCCAGCAGTTTATACGGGGGGCGGACTGAAGCTTTCTTT
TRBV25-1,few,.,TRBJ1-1,CASSEYGGQNTEAFF,TGTGCCAGCAGTGAATATGGGGGGCAGAACACTGAAGCTTTCTTT
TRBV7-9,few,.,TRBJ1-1,CASSLPGNKNTEAFF,TGTGCCAGCAGCTTACCAGGGAATAAGAACACTGAAGCTTTCTTT
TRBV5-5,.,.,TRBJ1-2,CASRAQGPYGYTF,TGTGCCAGCAGAGCTCAGGGGCCCTATGGCTACACCTTC
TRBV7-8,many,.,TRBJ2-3,CASRTATGRGDTQYF,TGTGCCAGCAGAACCGCGACGGGCCGAGGAGATACGCAGTATTTT
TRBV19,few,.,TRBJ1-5,CASSIGGLYQPQHF,TGTGCCAGTAGTATCGGAGGGCTATATCAGCCCCAGCATTTT
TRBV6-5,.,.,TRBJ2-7,CASSYGVSYEQYF,TGTGCCAGCAGTTACGGGGTATCCTACGAGCAGTACTTC
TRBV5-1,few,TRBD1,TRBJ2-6,CASSLAWAGGASGANVLTF,TGCGCCAGCAGCTTGGCCTGGGCAGGGGGCGCCTCTGGGGCCAACGTCCTGACTTTC
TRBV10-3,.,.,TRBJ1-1,CAISEQGLSGAEAFF,TGTGCCATCAGTGAGCAGGGACTCAGCGGGGCTGAAGCTTTCTTT
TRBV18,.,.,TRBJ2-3,CASSFYRDGATDTQYF,TGTGCCAGCTCATTCTACAGGGACGGAGCCACAGATACGCAGTATTTT
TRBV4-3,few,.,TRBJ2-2,CASSQDRVLDGELFF,TGCGCCAGCAGCCAAGATCGAGTTCTTGACGGGGAGCTGTTTTTT
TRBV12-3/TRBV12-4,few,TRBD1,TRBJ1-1,CASSSTGGEAFF,TGTGCCAGCAGTTCGACAGGGGGGGAAGCTTTCTTT
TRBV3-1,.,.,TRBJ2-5,CASSPLDAAGEETQYF,TGTGCCAGCAGCCCCTTAGACGCGGCAGGGGAGGAGACCCAGTACTTC
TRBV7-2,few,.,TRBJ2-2,CASSLESPKIFYTGELFF,TGTGCCAGCAGCTTAGAGAGTCCGAAAATATTTTACACCGGGGAGCTGTTTTTT
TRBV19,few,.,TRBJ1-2,CASSFSDYGYTF,TGTGCCAGTAGTTTCAGCGACTATGGCTACACCTTC
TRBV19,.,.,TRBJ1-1,CASSRDLHGDTEAFF,TGTGCCAGTAGCCGGGACCTCCACGGGGACACTGAAGCTTTCTTT
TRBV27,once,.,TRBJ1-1,CASSPVGLTEAFF,TGTGCCAGCAGCCCCGTTGGTCTCACTGAAGCTTTCTTT
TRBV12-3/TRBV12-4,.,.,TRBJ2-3,CASPPPRGAGTDTQYF,TGTGCCAGCCCCCCCCCCAGGGGGGCTGGGACAGATACGCAGTATTTT
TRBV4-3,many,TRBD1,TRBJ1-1,CASSQRGQLNTEAFF,TGCGCCAGCAGCCAGAGGGGACAGCTGAACACTGAAGCTTTCTTT
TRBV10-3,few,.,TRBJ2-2,CAISESPSGELFF,TGTGCCATCAGTGAGAGCCCCTCTGGGGAGCTGTTTTTT
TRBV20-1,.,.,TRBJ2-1,CSATGGDQPYNEQFF,TGCAGTGCTACTGGAGGGGACCAGCCCTACAATGAGCAGTTCTTC
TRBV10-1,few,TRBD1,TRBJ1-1,CASSEVRTGAPEAFF,TGCGCCAGCAGTGAGGTGCGGACAGGGGCCCCTGAAGCTTTCTTT
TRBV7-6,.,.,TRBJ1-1,CASSPIDRFEAFF,TGTGCCAGCAGCCCCATCGACAGATTTGAAGCTTTCTTT
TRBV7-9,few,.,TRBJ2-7,CASSFPQRGGAYEQYF,TGTGCCAGCAGCTTTCCCCAAAGGGGGGGCGCCTACGAGCAGTACTTC
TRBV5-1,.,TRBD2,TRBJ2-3,CASSTKAGGTDTQYF,TGCGCCAGCAGCACTAAAGCGGGGGGGACAGATACGCAGTATTTT
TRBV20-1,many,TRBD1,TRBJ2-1,CSARATGVGAYNEQFF,TGCAGTGCTAGGGCGACAGGGGTGGGGGCCTACAATGAGCAGTTCTTC
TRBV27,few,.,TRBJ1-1,CASSPWTAGTEAFF,TGTGCCAGCAGCCCTTGGACCGCTGGGACTGAAGCTTTCTTT
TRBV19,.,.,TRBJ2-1,CASSIWGREQFF,TGTGCCAGTAGTATATGGGGGCGAGAGCAGTTCTTC
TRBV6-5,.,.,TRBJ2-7,CASSYSRGRSYGQYF,TGTGCCAGCAGTTACTCGAGGGGAAGGTCCTACGGGCAGTACTTC
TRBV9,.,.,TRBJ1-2,CATQRADYGYTF,TGTGCCACCCAGAGGGCCGACTATGGCTACACCTTC
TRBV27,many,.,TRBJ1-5,CASSLQGFNQPQHF,TGTGCCAGCAGTTTACAGGGTTTCAATCAGCCCCAGCATTTT
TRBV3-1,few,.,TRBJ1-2,CASGQRVNYGYTF,TGTGCCAGCGGGCAGAGGGTAAACTATGGCTACACCTTC